What follows are 27 T cell receptor beta chains derived from one specimen sequenced in a study of blood T cell repertoires in COVID-19. The table came from immunoSEQ multiplex PCR; TCRdb's copy has only in-frame clones and leaves some out. In the table there are some 150,000 clones, 60% to 80% of which are singletons. The sequenced sample was peripheral blood. Receptor source: a woman in her forties or fifties with active or convalescent COVID-19.

This sequence joins TRBV3-1 (or the pseudogene TRBV3-2) and TRBJ1-2; D perhaps matches TRBD1 (5 bases). Trimming took off 7 bases at V and 4 bases at J, with 13 bases between the two ends. This CDR3 is 13 amino acids long. Germline CDR1 is LGHDT and CDR2 is YNNKEL (reference sequence). The CDR3 region is CASTDSKVYGYTF. CDR3 bases: TGTGCCAGCACCGACAGCAAGGTCTATGGCTACACCTTC.

This clone has a single count. V usage is TRBV19 and J usage is TRBJ1-5; 9 bases align to TRBD1. The CDR3 is 13 amino acids. The germline CDR1 and CDR2 sequences are LNHDA and SQIVND (reference sequence). V lost 5 bases and J lost 4; bases outside the gene matches: 0. The CDR3 bases are TGTGCCAGTAGTGGGACAGGGAATCAGCCCCAGCATTTT. Translation: CASSGTGNQPQHF.

The table lists this clone with many counts. V is TRBV7-2 and J is TRBJ2-1; the match to TRBD2 covers 11 bases. Per the germline V gene, CDR1 is SGHTA and CDR2 is FQGNSA. The V and J ends lost 5 bases and 10 bases, in that order; junction bases with no gene match: 10. There are 15 residues in the CDR3. The CDR3 DNA follows: TGTGCCAGCAGCGCCACTAGCGGGAGCCAAAGGGAGCAGTTCTTC. Protein sequence: CASSATSGSQREQFF. The variable domain in full, completed from reference TRBV7-2 and TRBJ2-1, reads GAGVSQSPSNKVTEKGKDVELRCDPISGHTALYWYRQSLGQGLEFLIYFQGNSAPDKSGLPSDRFSAERTGGSVSTLTIQRTQQEDSAVYLCASSATSGSQREQFFGPGTRLTVL.

Only a few counts were recorded for this clone. The chain combines TRBV7-2 with TRBJ2-1; D unresolved. Trimming took 1 base from V and 2 from J, leaving 9 bases between them. There are 15 residues in the CDR3. Germline CDR1 SGHTA, CDR2 FQGNSA. The CDR3 protein is CASSLGSWAYNEQFF. The CDR3 DNA follows: TGTGCCAGCAGCTTAGGGAGTTGGGCCTACAATGAGCAGTTCTTC.

This clone was seen only a few times. The chain joins TRBV19 to TRBJ1-1, with D possibly being TRBD1 (5 bases). This CDR3 is built from 14 residues. In germline, CDR1 is LNHDA, CDR2 SQIVND (reference sequence). V dropped 2 bases and J dropped 4 bases, with 11 bases sitting between them. The CDR3 DNA is TGTGCCAGTAGTATAACTGGGGCACCCACTGAAGCTTTCTTT. This gives the protein CASSITGAPTEAFF.

The rearrangement links TRBV27 to TRBJ2-2; D perhaps matches TRBD2 (6 bases). Germline V gene lookup returns CDR1 MNHEY and CDR2 SMNVEV (reference sequence). The CDR3 has 16 amino acids. V lost 3 bases and J lost 6, with 17 bases in between. Written as DNA, the CDR3 is TGTGCCAGCAGTTTGGTAGCGGTATCCCTTCCCGGGGAGCTGTTTTTT. Translating it yields CASSLVAVSLPGELFF.

The gene calls are TRBV6-5 and TRBJ1-4; no clear D. The CDR3 is made up of 13 amino acids. Germline V CDR1 and CDR2: MNHEY, SVGAGI. Trimming took off 5 bases at V and 8 bases at J, with 12 bases between the two ends. The CDR3 protein is CASSLRGREKLFF. In DNA form, the CDR3 reads TGTGCCAGCAGTCTTCGGGGTCGGGAAAAACTGTTTTTT.

Comment on this clone: This same CDR3 is encoded by further DNA sequences in the sample. V gene TRBV5-1 combines with J gene TRBJ2-2, with TRBD2 identical over 7 bases. Germline V gene data show CDR1 as SGHRS and CDR2 as YFSETQ. J lost 7 bases, V lost 5 bases, and 8 bases had no gene match. The CDR3 sequence is 14 residues long. The CDR3 is CASRPTPGGGELFF. The DNA of the CDR3 is TGCGCCAGCAGGCCGACTCCGGGGGGCGGGGAGCTGTTTTTT.

V gene TRBV5-4 combines with J gene TRBJ1-4; maybe TRBD1 (5 bases). Germline values: CDR1 SGHNT, CDR2 YYREEE (reference sequence). This CDR3 region has 15 residues. V lost 0 bases to trimming and J lost 7 bases, with 13 bases between them. CDR3 residues: CASSLEAGRGEKLFF. In DNA form, the CDR3 reads TGTGCCAGCAGCTTGGAGGCAGGGAGGGGTGAAAAACTGTTTTTT.

This chain links TRBV7-9 with TRBJ1-4; D possibly corresponds to TRBD1 (5 bases). The CDR3 is 16 residues long. V was shortened by 4 bases and J by 6 bases, with 18 bases between the two germline ends. Germline-derived CDR1 and CDR2 are SEHNR and FQNEAQ (reference sequence). The CDR3 DNA reads TGTGCCAGCAGCTATTCCCACAGGAGTCGTCATGAAAAACTGTTTTTT. It yields the protein CASSYSHRSRHEKLFF.

The chain links TRBV5-1 to TRBJ1-2, with D possibly TRBD1 on 6 matching bases. Germline-derived CDR1 and CDR2 are SGHRS and YFSETQ. The germline V and J ends were trimmed by 5 bases and 2 bases, with 19 bases remaining between them. There are 16 residues in the CDR3. The CDR3 protein is CASSYTAGTLNYGYTF. CDR3 DNA sequence: TGCGCCAGCAGTTACACCGCCGGGACACTCAACTATGGCTACACCTTC.

V and J are TRBV28 and TRBJ1-2; maybe TRBD1 (6 bases). The CDR3 has 13 amino acids. V gave up 4 bases and J gave up 4 bases, with 10 bases separating them. CDR1 MDHEN and CDR2 SYDVKM come from the germline V gene. The CDR3 loop is CASSSTGIYGYTF. DNA for the CDR3: TGTGCCAGCAGTTCAACAGGGATCTATGGCTACACCTTC.

The chain joins TRBV18 to TRBJ1-4, with TRBD1 as a possible D gene (6 bases). This CDR3 region has 16 residues. With 1 base removed from V and 0 bases from J, the gap between germline ends came to 9 bases. Germline V gene sequence: CDR1 KGHSH, CDR2 LQKENI. CDR3 sequence: CASSPRGPATNEKLFF. In DNA form, the CDR3 reads TGTGCCAGCTCACCACGGGGGCCTGCAACTAATGAAAAACTGTTTTTT. Full variable domain (rest looked up from reference TRBV18 and TRBJ1-4): NAGVMQNPRHLVRRRGQEARLRCSPMKGHSHVYWYRQLPEEGLKFMVYLQKENIIDESGMPKERFSAEFPKEGPSILRIQQVVRGDSAAYFCASSPRGPATNEKLFFGSGTQLSVL.

The chain links TRBV7-2 to TRBJ2-3; tentatively, D is TRBD2 (7 bases). The germline V and J ends were trimmed by 1 base and 8 bases, with 16 bases remaining between them. The CDR3 consists of 15 residues. The germline CDR1 and CDR2 sequences are SGHTA and FQGNSA. The CDR3 protein is CASSLVVGGQGTQYF. In DNA, the CDR3 is TGTGCCAGCAGCTTAGTGGTGGGGGGGCAGGGTACGCAGTATTTT.

This clone was recorded only once. The gene calls are TRBV7-2 and TRBJ1-1; D perhaps matches TRBD1 (5 bases). The germline V gene has CDR1 SGHTA and CDR2 FQGNSA. Trimming took 2 bases from V and 3 from J, leaving 10 bases between them. The CDR3 length is 14 residues. This chain's CDR3 is CASSLRQRDTEAFF. The CDR3 nucleotides read TGTGCCAGCAGCTTAAGACAGCGTGACACTGAAGCTTTCTTT.

The rearrangement joins TRBV6-2 or TRBV6-3 to TRBJ2-2; D perhaps matches TRBD2 (5 bases). From germline, CDR1 is MNHEY and CDR2 SVGEGT. V was clipped by 5 bases and J by 5 bases, with 15 bases between them. The CDR3 has 15 amino acids. CDR3 region: CASSITTPGTGELFF. The DNA of the CDR3 is TGTGCCAGCAGTATCACTACCCCGGGGACCGGGGAGCTGTTTTTT.

V is TRBV5-5 and J is TRBJ1-2, with D perhaps matching TRBD1 (5 bases). Germline V gene lookup returns CDR1 SGHKS and CDR2 YYEKEE (reference sequence). Trimming cost V 3 bases and J 4 bases, with 13 bases left between them. The CDR3 has 14 residues. The CDR3 sequence is CASSSDGHLYGYTF. CDR3 sequence (DNA): TGTGCCAGCAGCTCGGATGGACACCTCTATGGCTACACCTTC. Combining the CDR3 with reference TRBV5-5 and TRBJ1-2 gives the whole variable domain DAGVTQSPTHLIKTRGQQVTLRCSPISGHKSVSWYQQVLGQGPQFIFQYYEKEERGRGNFPDRFSARQFPNYSSELNVNALLLGDSALYLCASSSDGHLYGYTFGSGTRLTVV.

The rearrangement joins TRBV9 to TRBJ2-5, with TRBD2 matching over 10 bases. The CDR3 is 16 residues long. V was pared by 2 bases and J by 2 bases, with 6 bases of the junction left unmatched. Germline V gene sequence: CDR1 SGDLS, CDR2 YYNGEE. The CDR3 loop is CASSVLPTSGQETQYF. In DNA, the CDR3 is TGTGCCAGCAGCGTCCTCCCGACTAGCGGGCAAGAGACCCAGTACTTC.

The chain is built from TRBV18 and TRBJ2-7; the match to TRBD1 covers 7 bases. J lost 5 bases, V lost 6 bases, and 4 bases had no gene match. The CDR3 has 12 residues. Germline V gene data show CDR1 as KGHSH and CDR2 as LQKENI. CDR3 sequence: CASSRQGNEQYF. CDR3 bases: TGTGCCAGCTCTCGACAGGGTAACGAGCAGTACTTC.

The rearrangement joins TRBV6-1 to TRBJ1-3; no definite D call. CDR3 size: 13 residues. Trimming removed 2 bases from V and 13 bases from J, with 15 bases in between. From germline, CDR1 is MNHNS and CDR2 SASEGT. The CDR3 coding sequence is TGTGCCAGCAGTGAATCGGCAGTCCTAGGTATATATTTT. It is translated as CASSESAVLGIYF.

The rearrangement links TRBV28 to TRBJ2-5, with TRBD2 matching over 10 bases. The CDR3 has 15 amino acids. Per germline, CDR1 MDHEN and CDR2 SYDVKM. V dropped 4 bases and J dropped 2; count of bases not matched to a gene: 4. CDR3 in DNA: TGTGCCAGCAGTTCCGGGACTAGCGTGCAAGAGACCCAGTACTTC. Protein sequence: CASSSGTSVQETQYF. The variable domain in full, with the rest retrieved from reference TRBV28 and TRBJ2-5, is DVKVTQSSRYLVKRTGEKVFLECVQDMDHENMFWYRQDPGLGLRLIYFSYDVKMKEKGDIPEGYSVSREKKERFSLILESASTNQTSMYLCASSSGTSVQETQYFGPGTRLLVL.

CDR3: CASSEGTGWLTQYF. The CDR3 nucleotides read TGTGCCAGCAGCGAGGGGACTGGCTGGCTGACCCAGTACTTC. The rearrangement uses TRBV11-2 and TRBJ2-5; the D gene is possibly TRBD2 (6 bases). The CDR3 is 14 amino acids. Germline V gene data show CDR1 as SGHAT and CDR2 as FQNNGV. V lost 5 bases and J lost 7, with 17 bases in between.

The chain employs TRBV19 and TRBJ1-1, with 8 bases fitting TRBD1. The trim removed 7 bases at V and 7 bases at J, leaving 8 bases unmatched. CDR3 length equals 13 residues. Looked up from germline, CDR1 is LNHDA and CDR2 is SQIVND (reference sequence). CDR3 nucleotide sequence: TGTGCCAGTACCGACCGCACAGGGGGTGAAGCTTTCTTT. This codes for CASTDRTGGEAFF. The whole variable domain, remainder taken from reference TRBV19 and TRBJ1-1, is DGGITQSPKYLFRKEGQNVTLSCEQNLNHDAMYWYRQDPGQGLRLIYYSQIVNDFQKGDIAEGYSVSREKKESFPLTVTSAQKNPTAFYLCASTDRTGGEAFFGQGTRLTVV.

The chain couples TRBV19 to TRBJ2-7, with a possible D match to TRBD1 (5 bases). The V and J ends lost 4 bases and 0 bases respectively, with 10 bases between them. Germline V gene sequence: CDR1 LNHDA, CDR2 SQIVND (reference sequence). The CDR3 is 14 amino acids. The CDR3 DNA reads TGTGCCAGTAGTAAACAGGTAAACTCCTACGAGCAGTACTTC. Translated: CASSKQVNSYEQYF.

The V and J genes are TRBV5-8 and TRBJ2-3; D is undetermined. This CDR3 is 12 amino acids long. Trimming cost V 2 bases and J 4 bases, with 5 bases left between them. Germline lookup yields CDR1 SGHTS and CDR2 YDEGEE. This CDR3 is CASSFGSDTQYF. The CDR3 region has the DNA TGTGCCAGCAGCTTTGGCTCAGATACGCAGTATTTT.

This chain joins TRBV3-1 (or the pseudogene TRBV3-2) and TRBJ2-2; 8 positions match TRBD1. The CDR3 length is 15 residues. V shed 3 bases and J 7 bases; nucleotides not matched to a gene: 7. Germline V gives CDR1 LGHDT, CDR2 YNNKEL (reference sequence). The CDR3 coding sequence is TGTGCCAGCAGCCATATTACAGGGGGGAGCGGGGAGCTGTTTTTT. This translates into CASSHITGGSGELFF.

This clone was seen just once. This chain uses TRBV6-4 with TRBJ2-3, with 8 bases fitting TRBD2. The CDR3 runs 15 residues. Germline V lookup: CDR1 MRHNA, CDR2 SNTAGT. V lost 0 bases to trimming and J lost 9 bases; unmatched junction nucleotides: 8. The CDR3 coding sequence is TGTGCCAGCAGTGACTCTAGCGGGGACTTTTCGACGCAGTATTTT. It is translated as CASSDSSGDFSTQYF.